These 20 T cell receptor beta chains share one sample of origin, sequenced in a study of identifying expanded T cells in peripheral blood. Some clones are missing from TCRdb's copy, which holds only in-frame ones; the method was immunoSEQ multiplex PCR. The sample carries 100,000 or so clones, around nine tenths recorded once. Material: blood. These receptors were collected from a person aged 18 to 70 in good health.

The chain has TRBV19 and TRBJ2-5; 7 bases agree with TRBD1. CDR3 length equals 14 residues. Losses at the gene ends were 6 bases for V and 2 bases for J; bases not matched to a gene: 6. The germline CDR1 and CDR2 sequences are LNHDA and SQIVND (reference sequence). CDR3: CASSAQGFQETQYF. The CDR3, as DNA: TGTGCCAGTAGCGCACAGGGGTTTCAAGAGACCCAGTACTTC. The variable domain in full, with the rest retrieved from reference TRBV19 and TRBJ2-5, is DGGITQSPKYLFRKEGQNVTLSCEQNLNHDAMYWYRQDPGQGLRLIYYSQIVNDFQKGDIAEGYSVSREKKESFPLTVTSAQKNPTAFYLCASSAQGFQETQYFGPGTRLLVL.

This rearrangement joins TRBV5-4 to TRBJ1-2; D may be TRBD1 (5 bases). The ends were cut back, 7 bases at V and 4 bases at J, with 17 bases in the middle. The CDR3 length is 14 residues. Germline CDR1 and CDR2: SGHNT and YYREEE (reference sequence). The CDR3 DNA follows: TGTGCCAGCTCGTGGGAGGGGAGGCTCTATGGCTACACCTTC. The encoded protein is CASSWEGRLYGYTF.

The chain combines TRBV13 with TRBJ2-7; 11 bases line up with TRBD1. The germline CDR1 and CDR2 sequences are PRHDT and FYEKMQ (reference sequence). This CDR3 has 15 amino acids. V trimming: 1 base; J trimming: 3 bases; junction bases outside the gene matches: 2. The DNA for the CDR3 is TGTGCCAGCAGCTTAGAAGGGACAGGGGGCTACGAGCAGTACTTC. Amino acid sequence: CASSLEGTGGYEQYF.

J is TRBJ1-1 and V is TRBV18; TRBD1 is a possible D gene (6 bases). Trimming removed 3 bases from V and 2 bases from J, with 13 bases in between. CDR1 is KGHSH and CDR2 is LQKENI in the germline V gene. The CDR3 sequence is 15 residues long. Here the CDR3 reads CASSPQQGGNTEAFF. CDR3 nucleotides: TGTGCCAGCTCACCGCAACAGGGAGGAAACACTGAAGCTTTCTTT.

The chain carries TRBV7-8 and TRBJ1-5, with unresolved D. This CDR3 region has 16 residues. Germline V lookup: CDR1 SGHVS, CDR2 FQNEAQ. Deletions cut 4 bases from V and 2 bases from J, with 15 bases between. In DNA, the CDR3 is TGTGCCAGCAGCTCGCGCCCCGATGGGGGCAATCAGCCCCAGCATTTT. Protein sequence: CASSSRPDGGNQPQHF.

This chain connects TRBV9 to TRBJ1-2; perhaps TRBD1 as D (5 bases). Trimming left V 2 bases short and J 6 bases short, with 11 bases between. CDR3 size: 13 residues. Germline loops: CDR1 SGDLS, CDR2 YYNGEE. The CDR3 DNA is TGTGCCAGCAGCGTGGGGGTCGCGGATGGCTACACCTTC. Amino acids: CASSVGVADGYTF.

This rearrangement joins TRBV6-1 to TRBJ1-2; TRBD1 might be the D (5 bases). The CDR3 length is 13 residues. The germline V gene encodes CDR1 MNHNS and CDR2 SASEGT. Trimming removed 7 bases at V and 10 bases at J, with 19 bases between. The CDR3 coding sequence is TGTGCCAGCAAGGACAATCCGGGACGGATCTACACCTTC. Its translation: CASKDNPGRIYTF.

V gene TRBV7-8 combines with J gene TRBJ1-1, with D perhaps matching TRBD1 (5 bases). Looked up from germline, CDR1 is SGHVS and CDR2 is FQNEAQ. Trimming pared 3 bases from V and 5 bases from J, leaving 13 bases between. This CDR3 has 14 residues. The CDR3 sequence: CASSFSGQGTEAFF. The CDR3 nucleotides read TGTGCCAGCAGCTTTTCAGGGCAGGGTACTGAAGCTTTCTTT.

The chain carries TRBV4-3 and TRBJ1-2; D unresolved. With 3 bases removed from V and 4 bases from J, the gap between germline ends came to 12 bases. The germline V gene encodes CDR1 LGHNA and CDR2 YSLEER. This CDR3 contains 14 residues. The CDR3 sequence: CASSQEFLSYGYTF. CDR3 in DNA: TGCGCCAGCAGCCAGGAGTTCCTATCCTATGGCTACACCTTC.

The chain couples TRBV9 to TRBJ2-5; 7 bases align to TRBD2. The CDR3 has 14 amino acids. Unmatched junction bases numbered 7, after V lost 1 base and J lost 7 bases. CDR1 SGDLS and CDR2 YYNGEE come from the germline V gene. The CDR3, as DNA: TGTGCCAGCAGCGTAAGGAGCGGGGAGGGGACCCAGTACTTC. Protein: CASSVRSGEGTQYF.

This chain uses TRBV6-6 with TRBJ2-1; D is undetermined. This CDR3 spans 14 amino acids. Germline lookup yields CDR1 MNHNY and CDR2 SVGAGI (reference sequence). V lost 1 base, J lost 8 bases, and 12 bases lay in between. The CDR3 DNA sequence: TGTGCCAGCAGTTACTTGGGTAACGAGGATGAGCAGTTCTTC. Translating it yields CASSYLGNEDEQFF.

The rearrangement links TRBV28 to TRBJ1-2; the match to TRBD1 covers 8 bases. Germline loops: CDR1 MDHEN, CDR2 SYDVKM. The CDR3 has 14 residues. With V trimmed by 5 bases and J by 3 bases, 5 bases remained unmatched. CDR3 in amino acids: CASSVGQGHYGYTF. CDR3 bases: TGTGCCAGCAGTGTAGGACAGGGTCACTATGGCTACACCTTC.

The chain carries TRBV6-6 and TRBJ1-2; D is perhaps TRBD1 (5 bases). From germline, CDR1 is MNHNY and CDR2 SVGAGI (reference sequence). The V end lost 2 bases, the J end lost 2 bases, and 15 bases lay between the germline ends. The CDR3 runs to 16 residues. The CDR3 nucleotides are TGTGCCAGCAGTTACGGACACCCCCGGGGCAACTATGGCTACACCTTC. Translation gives CASSYGHPRGNYGYTF.

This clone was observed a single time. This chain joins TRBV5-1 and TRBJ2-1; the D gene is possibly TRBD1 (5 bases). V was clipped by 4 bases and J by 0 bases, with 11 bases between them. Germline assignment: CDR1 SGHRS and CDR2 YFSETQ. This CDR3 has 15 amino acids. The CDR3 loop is CASSPGQFSYNEQFF. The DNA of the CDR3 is TGCGCCAGCAGCCCCGGACAATTCTCCTACAATGAGCAGTTCTTC.

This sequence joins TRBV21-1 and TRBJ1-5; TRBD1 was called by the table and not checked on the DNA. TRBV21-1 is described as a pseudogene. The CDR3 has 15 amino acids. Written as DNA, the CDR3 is TGTGCCAGCATTTCAAAGAAGGGACAAGATCAGCCCCAGCATTTT. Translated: CASISKKGQDQPQHF.

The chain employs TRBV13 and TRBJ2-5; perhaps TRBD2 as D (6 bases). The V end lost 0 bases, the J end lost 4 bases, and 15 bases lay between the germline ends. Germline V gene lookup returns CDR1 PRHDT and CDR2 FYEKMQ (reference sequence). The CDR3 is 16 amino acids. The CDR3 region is CASSLGGSLARETQYF. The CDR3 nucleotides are TGTGCCAGCAGCTTAGGGGGAAGCCTAGCGCGAGAGACCCAGTACTTC.

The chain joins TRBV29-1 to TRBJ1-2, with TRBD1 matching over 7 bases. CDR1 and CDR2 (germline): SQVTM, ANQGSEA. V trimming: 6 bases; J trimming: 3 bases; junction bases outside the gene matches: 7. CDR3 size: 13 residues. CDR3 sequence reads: CSVPQGMHYGYTF. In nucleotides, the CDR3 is TGCAGCGTCCCACAGGGGATGCACTATGGCTACACCTTC.

In nucleotides, the CDR3 is TGCGCCAGCAGCCAAGATCGGGGCGTCGGAAACATTCAGTACTTC. This codes for CASSQDRGVGNIQYF. The chain employs TRBV4-3 and TRBJ2-4; D may correspond to TRBD1 or TRBD2 (5 bases each). Per germline, CDR1 LGHNA and CDR2 YSLEER. There are 15 residues in the CDR3. V lost 0 bases, J lost 6 bases, and 12 bases lay in between.

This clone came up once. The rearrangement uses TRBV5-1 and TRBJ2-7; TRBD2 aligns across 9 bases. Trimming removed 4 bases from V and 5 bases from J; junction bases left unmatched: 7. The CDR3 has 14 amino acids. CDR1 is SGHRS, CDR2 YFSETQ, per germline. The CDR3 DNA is TGCGCCAGCAGCCGAACGGGACTAGCTAACGAGCAGTACTTC. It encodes CASSRTGLANEQYF.

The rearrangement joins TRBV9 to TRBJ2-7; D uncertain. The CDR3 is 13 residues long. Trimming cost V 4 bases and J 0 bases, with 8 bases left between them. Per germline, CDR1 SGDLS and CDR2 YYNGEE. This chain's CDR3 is CASSSRSSYEQYF. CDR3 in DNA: TGTGCCAGCAGCTCCCGATCCTCCTACGAGCAGTACTTC.